The 20 T cell receptor beta chains below all came from one sample that was sequenced in a study of blood T cell repertoires in COVID-19. Method: immunoSEQ multiplex PCR; TCRdb's copy keeps in-frame clones and lacks some. The sample holds 360,000 or so clones; 90% are singletons and the top ten take around 6.3%. Source material: peripheral blood. The receptors come from a man between 18 and 35 years old with active or convalescent COVID-19.

The chain joins TRBV7-9 to TRBJ2-2; D unresolved. The germline gives CDR1 SEHNR, CDR2 FQNEAQ (reference sequence). The length of the CDR3 is 14 residues. The germline V and J ends were trimmed by 3 bases and 3 bases, with 8 bases remaining between them. CDR3 protein: CASSFLFDTGELFF. As DNA, the CDR3 is TGTGCCAGCAGCTTTCTGTTTGACACCGGGGAGCTGTTTTTT.

This chain connects TRBV19 to TRBJ2-5; the D gene is possibly TRBD1 (6 bases). CDR1 LNHDA and CDR2 SQIVND come from the germline V gene (reference sequence). Trimming cost V 6 bases and J 2 bases, with 16 bases left between them. CDR3 length equals 15 residues. Here the CDR3 DNA reads TGTGCCAGTAGCAAGCCGGGACACTCACAAGAGACCCAGTACTTC. It translates to CASSKPGHSQETQYF.

The V gene is TRBV2, the J gene TRBJ2-1; D perhaps matches TRBD1 (5 bases). This CDR3 region has 15 residues. Germline assignment: CDR1 SNHLY and CDR2 FYNNEI. V lost 1 base and J lost 4, with 11 bases in between. Here the CDR3 DNA reads TGTGCCAGCAGTGAAGAGGTCAGGGTTTACAATGAGCAGTTCTTC. Translated: CASSEEVRVYNEQFF.

V and J are TRBV28 and TRBJ1-6; D is unresolved. Trimming removed 7 bases at V and 8 bases at J, with 15 bases between. Germline CDR1 reads MDHEN; CDR2 reads SYDVKM. CDR3 size: 14 residues. CDR3 amino acids: CASTLPVGDSPLHF. The DNA for the CDR3 is TGTGCCAGCACCTTACCGGTCGGGGATTCACCCCTCCACTTT.

The chain employs TRBV4-1 and TRBJ1-5; 10 bases are shared with TRBD1. This CDR3 contains 15 residues. CDR1 and CDR2 (germline): MGHRA, YSYEKL. With 3 bases clipped from V and 6 bases from J, the junction kept 5 bases outside the gene matches. CDR3 sequence reads: CASSQTGGFGQPQHF. The CDR3 DNA is TGCGCCAGCAGCCAGACAGGGGGCTTCGGTCAGCCCCAGCATTTT.

The rearrangement joins TRBV6-2 or TRBV6-3 to TRBJ1-5; 7 bases match TRBD1. This CDR3 spans 18 amino acids. V gave up 6 bases and J gave up 2 bases; unmatched junction bases: 16. CDR1 MNHEY and CDR2 SVGEGT come from the germline V gene. CDR3 region: CASSRIPGGGARNQPQHF. The CDR3 region has the DNA TGTGCCAGCAGCCGAATACCAGGGGGTGGAGCGCGCAATCAGCCCCAGCATTTT.

V gene TRBV3-1 (or the pseudogene TRBV3-2) combines with J gene TRBJ2-7; a weak D match, TRBD1 (6 bases). The CDR3 consists of 12 residues. Germline V gene sequence: CDR1 LGHDT, CDR2 YNNKEL (reference sequence). V shed 0 bases and J shed 7 bases, with 7 bases lying between them. CDR3 in amino acids: CASSQERGEQYF. CDR3 sequence (DNA): TGTGCCAGCAGCCAAGAAAGGGGGGAGCAGTACTTC.

This chain links TRBV9 with TRBJ1-4, with TRBD1 as a possible D gene (6 bases). The V gene's germline CDR1 is SGDLS and CDR2 YYNGEE. This CDR3 comprises 14 residues. Trimming removed 3 bases at V and 3 bases at J, with 9 bases between. The CDR3 loop reads CASSAQGANEKLFF. The CDR3, as DNA: TGTGCCAGCAGCGCACAGGGTGCTAATGAAAAACTGTTTTTT.

The CDR3 sequence is CASSPGLAVLAKNIQYF. In DNA form, the CDR3 reads TGTGCCAGCAGCCCCGGACTAGCGGTTCTAGCCAAAAACATTCAGTACTTC. The V gene is TRBV6-2 or TRBV6-3, the J gene TRBJ2-4; 10 bases are shared with TRBD2. The CDR3 consists of 17 residues. Trimming at V came to 6 bases and at J to 0 bases, leaving 8 bases not matched to a gene. The germline V gene has CDR1 MNHEY and CDR2 SVGEGT.

The genes are TRBV28 and TRBJ2-1; TRBD2 aligns across 7 bases. Germline lookup yields CDR1 MDHEN and CDR2 SYDVKM. With 2 bases clipped from V and 10 bases from J, the junction kept 8 bases outside the gene matches. This CDR3 region has 14 residues. The CDR3 DNA reads TGTGCCAGCAGTTTAATTCCGGGAGGTTTCGAGCAGTTCTTC. Translated, it gives CASSLIPGGFEQFF. Supplemented by reference TRBV28 and TRBJ2-1, the full variable domain reads DVKVTQSSRYLVKRTGEKVFLECVQDMDHENMFWYRQDPGLGLRLIYFSYDVKMKEKGDIPEGYSVSREKKERFSLILESASTNQTSMYLCASSLIPGGFEQFFGPGTRLTVL.

The chain carries TRBV7-2 and TRBJ2-7; D is perhaps TRBD2 (6 bases). The CDR3 has 16 amino acids. The germline V gene encodes CDR1 SGHTA and CDR2 FQGNSA. Trimming took off 2 bases at V and 3 bases at J, with 17 bases between the two ends. The CDR3 DNA follows: TGTGCCAGCAGCTTATCGGCGGGACGTAATCTCTACGAGCAGTACTTC. Protein: CASSLSAGRNLYEQYF.

V and J are TRBV28 and TRBJ2-1; D is possibly TRBD2 (5 bases). Trimming shortened V by 6 bases and J by 0 bases, and 15 bases separated the two germline ends. The CDR3 runs to 16 residues. The germline CDR1 and CDR2 sequences are MDHEN and SYDVKM. The CDR3 DNA is TGTGCCAGCAGGCCATTGGGGAGAACCTCCTACAATGAGCAGTTCTTC. Its translation: CASRPLGRTSYNEQFF.

V and J are TRBV7-2 and TRBJ1-4; TRBD1 might be the D (6 bases). The V gene's germline CDR1 is SGHTA and CDR2 FQGNSA. This CDR3 is built from 15 residues. Trimming took 1 base from V and 6 from J, leaving 12 bases between them. The CDR3 region has the DNA TGTGCCAGCAGCTTAGAACAGGGTACTTATGAAAAACTGTTTTTT. Translating it yields CASSLEQGTYEKLFF.

This clone was observed once. V and J are TRBV29-1 and TRBJ2-1, with D possibly being TRBD1 (6 bases). Trimming removed 4 bases from V and 6 bases from J, with 10 bases in between. Germline V gives CDR1 SQVTM, CDR2 ANQGSEA. The CDR3 length is 12 residues. In DNA, the CDR3 is TGCAGCGTTGCAGGACAGAGCAATGAGCAGTTCTTC. This translates into CSVAGQSNEQFF.

This rearrangement joins TRBV6-6 to TRBJ2-5; TRBD2 matches 8 bases. The CDR3 spans 15 residues. V lost 2 bases, J lost 5 bases, and 7 bases stayed unmatched. Germline V lookup: CDR1 MNHNY, CDR2 SVGAGI (reference sequence). CDR3 protein: CASSYPPSGSETQYF. For the CDR3, the DNA is TGTGCCAGCAGTTACCCGCCCAGCGGGAGTGAGACCCAGTACTTC.

This chain links TRBV10-3 with TRBJ1-3; D possibly corresponds to TRBD1 (6 bases). CDR1 is ENHRY and CDR2 is SYGVKD in the germline V gene. Between the trimmed V and J ends, which lost 8 bases and 1 base, there was a span of 18 bases. The CDR3 runs to 16 residues. CDR3 protein: CAIQTGTPVSGNTIYF. CDR3 nucleotides: TGTGCCATCCAGACCGGGACACCTGTATCTGGAAACACCATATATTTT.

The chain employs TRBV19 and TRBJ2-7; 10 bases map to TRBD1. The CDR3 extends over 14 amino acids. The junction had 4 bases not matched to a gene; V was cut back by 5 bases and J by 3 bases. Germline loops: CDR1 LNHDA, CDR2 SQIVND (reference sequence). The CDR3 coding sequence is TGTGCCAGTAGTGAGACAGGGGGCGGCTACGAGCAGTACTTC. Protein sequence: CASSETGGGYEQYF.

The rearrangement joins TRBV5-1 to TRBJ2-3; D not certain. V lost 4 bases and J lost 4, with 7 bases in between. The CDR3 has 12 amino acids. Germline V gene data show CDR1 as SGHRS and CDR2 as YFSETQ. In DNA, the CDR3 is TGCGCCAGCAGCCAGCAGGCAGATACGCAGTATTTT. It encodes CASSQQADTQYF.

The chain employs TRBV9 and TRBJ1-4; D is unresolved. V lost 0 bases to trimming and J lost 17 bases, with 14 bases between them. The germline V gene encodes CDR1 SGDLS and CDR2 YYNGEE. CDR3 size: 12 residues. The CDR3 protein is CASSVGNNRRFF. The CDR3 DNA sequence: TGTGCCAGCAGCGTAGGAAACAACCGAAGATTTTTT.

This clone is a singleton in its sample. The gene calls are TRBV28 and TRBJ1-4; 8 nucleotides line up with TRBD1. Germline CDR1 MDHEN, CDR2 SYDVKM. Trimming cost V 6 bases and J 1 base; bases outside gene matches: 10. This CDR3 comprises 17 residues. CDR3 protein: CASRPDRGWKTNEKLFF. The CDR3, as DNA: TGTGCCAGCAGACCCGACAGGGGATGGAAAACTAATGAAAAACTGTTTTTT.